Below, 14 T cell receptor beta chains from the same sample are listed, as sequenced in a study of blood T cells in healthy people across ages. The second PCR ran roughly 7 to 11 cycles with a sample-barcoded 5' primer and J-beta primers. MiXCR, applied by TCRdb to the 5' RACE reads, yields one record per CDR3 protein. The data contain some 370,000 distinct CDR3 sequences, more than 45% of them singletons. The sequenced material came from blood. All receptors derive from a man in his sixties in good health.

This clonotype was seen only a few times. This sequence joins TRBV2 and TRBJ2-5, with D unclear. Gene TRBJ2-7 matches the end of the DNA better, so the J call may be wrong. The CDR3 length is 12 residues. Germline CDR1 is SNHLY and CDR2 is FYNNEI. The CDR3 DNA reads TGTGCCAGCAGTGAGAATGCCTACGAGCAGTACTTC. This sequence encodes CASSENAYEQYF.

The chain combines TRBV27 with TRBJ2-5; 7 nucleotides align to TRBD2. The length of the CDR3 is 17 residues. Germline-derived CDR1 and CDR2 are MNHEY and SMNVEV (reference sequence). V gave up 2 bases and J gave up 7 bases; unmatched junction bases: 16. The CDR3 sequence is CASSLLGGGGRPTTQYF. The CDR3 DNA reads as TGTGCCAGCAGTTTACTAGGCGGCGGGGGACGGCCCACGACCCAGTACTTC.

Worth noting for this clonotype: A much larger clonotype is one base distant, so this may be a read error. The rearrangement links TRBV10-3 to TRBJ1-1; 9 bases fit TRBD1. CDR3 length equals 13 residues. Germline V lookup: CDR1 ENHRY, CDR2 SYGVKD. CDR3 sequence (DNA): TGTGCCACCAGGGACAGGGAGAACACTGAATCTTTCTTT. Its translation is CATRDRENTESFF.

In its sample, this clonotype was seen once. This chain uses TRBV27 with TRBJ2-5; 9 bases line up with TRBD1. The CDR3 is 14 amino acids. The V and J ends lost 7 bases and 11 bases, in that order; junction bases with no gene match: 14. The germline gives CDR1 MNHEY, CDR2 SMNVEV (reference sequence). For the CDR3, the DNA is TGTGCCAGCACGAACAGGGGGCTCTACAATGAGCAGTACTTC. This sequence encodes CASTNRGLYNEQYF.

In this sample, this clonotype turned up once. The V gene is TRBV5-5, the J gene TRBJ2-7, with D unclear. Trimming pared 4 bases from V and 0 bases from J, leaving 14 bases between. Germline CDR1 and CDR2: SGHKS and YYEKEE (reference sequence). The CDR3 sequence is 15 residues long. The CDR3 sequence is CASSMADAPSYEQYF. The CDR3 coding sequence is TGTGCCAGCAGCATGGCCGATGCGCCCTCCTACGAGCAGTACTTC.

The CDR3 DNA sequence: TGCGCCAGCAGCCAAGATAATGGCAGGGGTTCAAGTAGCTACACCTTC. Translation: CASSQDNGRGSSSYTF. The chain employs TRBV4-3 and TRBJ1-2; maybe TRBD1 (6 bases). Between the trimmed V and J ends, which lost 0 bases and 9 bases, there was a span of 20 bases. The CDR3 loop spans 16 amino acids. Germline V gene sequence: CDR1 LGHNA, CDR2 YSLEER.

The sample holds many counts of this clonotype. A read error is possible here, since a much larger clone lies one base away. The gene calls are TRBV5-1 and TRBJ2-5, with 7 bases lining up with TRBD1. The CDR3 spans 15 residues. V lost 4 bases and J lost 11; bases outside the gene matches: 17. Germline V gene data show CDR1 as SGHRS and CDR2 as YFSETQ. The CDR3: CASSHGTDTHNEQYF. The CDR3 DNA reads TGCGCCAGCAGCCACGGGACAGATACCCACAATGAGCAGTACTTC.

This clonotype came up once. CDR3 amino acids: CASSQGQAAYNEQFF. In nucleotides, the CDR3 is TGCGCCAGCAGCCAGGGACAGGCTGCCTACAATGAGCAGTTCTTC. V is TRBV5-1 and J is TRBJ2-1; TRBD1 agrees at 8 bases. CDR3 length: 15 amino acids. CDR1 is SGHRS, CDR2 YFSETQ, per germline. Losses at the gene ends were 4 bases for V and 2 bases for J; bases not matched to a gene: 5.

The chain is built from TRBV6-5 and TRBJ1-6; TRBD1 is a possible D gene (6 bases). V was cut by 5 bases and J by 11 bases, with 16 bases left in between. The CDR3 runs to 14 residues. Germline values: CDR1 MNHEY, CDR2 SVGAGI. The CDR3 sequence is CASSLGGAGAPLHF. The CDR3 coding sequence is TGTGCCAGCAGTCTGGGGGGCGCGGGGGCACCCCTCCACTTT.

This chain joins TRBV20-1 and TRBJ1-2, with D uncertain. Trimming took 0 bases from V and 1 from J, leaving 9 bases between them. Germline lookup yields CDR1 DFQATT and CDR2 SNEGSKA (reference sequence). The CDR3 consists of 14 residues. The CDR3 DNA follows: TGCAGTGCTAGAGAGCCCAACAGTAACTATGGCTACACCTTC. Encoded protein: CSAREPNSNYGYTF.

This chain joins TRBV7-2 and TRBJ1-1; the D is unclear. The CDR3 consists of 15 residues. Trimming cost V 2 bases and J 0 bases, with 10 bases left between them. Germline V gene data show CDR1 as SGHTA and CDR2 as FQGNSA. The CDR3 nucleotides are TGTGCCAGCAGCTTAAATTTGTTGGTGAACACTGAAGCTTTCTTT. Amino acids: CASSLNLLVNTEAFF.

In the case of this clonotype: A read error may account for a junction end that differs from germline. J is TRBJ2-7 and V is TRBV28, with a tentative D call TRBD2 (6 bases). Germline CDR1 and CDR2: MDHEN and SYDVKM. The CDR3 sequence is 15 residues long. In DNA form, the CDR3 reads TGTGCCAGCGGTTTACCCGGGACTTCAGGCTACGAGCAGTACTTC. Encoded protein: CASGLPGTSGYEQYF.

This clonotype was seen many times. The chain employs TRBV6-5 and TRBJ1-2; 9 bases line up with TRBD1. This CDR3 has 13 residues. Per the germline V gene, CDR1 is MNHEY and CDR2 is SVGAGI. With 5 bases clipped from V and 9 bases from J, the junction kept 7 bases outside the gene matches. CDR3 sequence: CASSPGQGCRYTF. CDR3 DNA: TGTGCCAGCAGTCCGGGACAGGGTTGTCGCTACACCTTC.

J is TRBJ2-1 and V is TRBV28, with 11 bases lining up with TRBD2. The V segment lost 2 bases and the J segment 4 bases; nucleotides outside the gene matches: 10. Germline CDR1 and CDR2: MDHEN and SYDVKM. This CDR3 comprises 18 residues. The CDR3 coding sequence is TGTGCCAGCAGTTTACTGAACTTCGGGACTAGCGGATACAATGAGCAGTTCTTC. Protein product: CASSLLNFGTSGYNEQFF. The entire variable domain, with the rest obtained from reference TRBV28 and TRBJ2-1, is as follows: DVKVTQSSRYLVKRTGEKVFLECVQDMDHENMFWYRQDPGLGLRLIYFSYDVKMKEKGDIPEGYSVSREKKERFSLILESASTNQTSMYLCASSLLNFGTSGYNEQFFGPGTRLTVL.